This is a list of T cell receptor beta chains from one sample in a study of T cells in Graves' hyperthyroidism and ophthalmopathy. TCRdb analysed the multiplex PCR reads with MiXCR anew, one entry per CDR3 protein. The sample consists of 700,000 or so distinct CDR3 sequences, less than 20% of them appearing once. The sequencing input was blood. These receptors came from a man younger than 30 with Graves' hyperthyroidism. Each CDR3 is given with its conserved first and last residue. The order of the fields is V gene, J gene, CDR3 length, clone size, D gene, CDR3 DNA, CDR3 protein. The D gene is left open where the match is weak. Clone sizes are given selectively: once, few, many, or a class where the clone is expanded.

>TRBV2|TRBJ1-5|17|many|TRBD1
TGTGCCAGCAGTGAAAAAGGGACAGGGTGGGGCAATCAGCCCCAGCATTTT
CASSEKGTGWGNQPQHF
>TRBV28|TRBJ2-7|13|-|-
TGTGCCAGCACCGACACCGCCTCCTACGAGCAGTACTTC
CASTDTASYEQYF
>TRBV6-5|TRBJ2-1|18|many|-
TGTGCCAGCAGTTACTCGGGAGTCAGCTCAAGCTCCTACAATGAGCAGTTCTTC
CASSYSGVSSSSYNEQFF
>TRBV20-1|TRBJ2-3|16|many|-
TGCAGTGCTACTCCCCGGCGAATGGAGGTAGCAGATACGCAGTATTTT
CSATPRRMEVADTQYF
>TRBV2|TRBJ1-2|13|many|TRBD1
TGTGCCAGCAGAGGGGACAGGGTAGAAGGCTACACCTTC
CASRGDRVEGYTF
>TRBV11-2|TRBJ2-5|15|few|-
TGTGCCAGCAGCCCCCACAGGGTTGGGGGAGAGACCCAGTACTTC
CASSPHRVGGETQYF
>TRBV18|TRBJ1-2|12|-|-
TGTGCCAGCTCACCACCGCTTAAGGGCTACACCTTC
CASSPPLKGYTF
>TRBV10-2|TRBJ1-1|17|many|TRBD1
TGCGCCAGCAGTGAGTCGAAGACAGGGGATATGAACACTGAAGCTTTCTTT
CASSESKTGDMNTEAFF
>TRBV24-1|TRBJ2-1|16|few|TRBD2
TGTGCCACCAGTGATGCGACTAGCGAGACCTACAATGAGCAGTTCTTC
CATSDATSETYNEQFF
>TRBV3-1|TRBJ1-4|16|many|TRBD1
TGTGCCAGCAGCACCCGGAGGACAGGGAGTAATGAAAAACTGTTTTTT
CASSTRRTGSNEKLFF
>TRBV25-1|TRBJ2-5|14|few|-
TGTGCCAGCAGAGGGACAGCGGGCCTGGGGACCCAGTACTTC
CASRGTAGLGTQYF
>TRBV2|TRBJ1-5|16|few|-
TGTGCCAGCACCCGGGGTCTTGGGGAAAAGAATCAGCCCCAGCATTTT
CASTRGLGEKNQPQHF
>TRBV7-2|TRBJ2-7|16|once|TRBD2
TGTGCCAGCAGCCAGGGGACTAGCGGGTTAGCGTACGAGCAGTACTTC
CASSQGTSGLAYEQYF
>TRBV6-2/TRBV6-3|TRBJ2-5|16|-|-
TGTGCCAGCAGTCCCATAGCGAGACTCAGGGAAGAGACCCAGTACTTC
CASSPIARLREETQYF
>TRBV12-5|TRBJ2-5|14|many|-
TGTGCTAGTGGTTTGGCCCCGGTCCGGGAGACCCAGTACTTC
CASGLAPVRETQYF
>TRBV30|TRBJ1-3|16|-|-
TGTGCCTGGAGTGTATTTCAAACCTACTCTGGAAACACCATATATTTT
CAWSVFQTYSGNTIYF
>TRBV12-3/TRBV12-4|TRBJ1-1|11|-|-
TGTGCCAGCAGTCCCCTTACAGAAGCTTTCTTT
CASSPLTEAFF
>TRBV28|TRBJ1-2|11|many|TRBD1
TGTGCCAGCGGGGACAGCTATGGCTACACCTTC
CASGDSYGYTF
>TRBV15|TRBJ1-4|15|few|TRBD1
TGTGCCACCAGCCGCGGGACAGGGATTAATGAAAAACTGTTTTTT
CATSRGTGINEKLFF
>TRBV20-1|TRBJ2-3|14|few|TRBD2
TGCAGTGCTCCCCTCCTGACTAGCGCCGAGACGCAGTATTTT
CSAPLLTSAETQYF
>TRBV20-1|TRBJ1-1|14|many|TRBD1
TGCAGTGCTAGACCACACGGACAGGGGCCGGGGGCTTTCTTT
CSARPHGQGPGAFF
>TRBV11-2|TRBJ2-3|16|many|TRBD1
TGTGCCAGCAGCTTATCCCTGGACAGGCTCACAGATACGCAGTATTTT
CASSLSLDRLTDTQYF
>TRBV7-8|TRBJ2-3|14|many|-
TGTGCCAGCAGCTTAATCGGGGGACTGGATACGCAGTATTTT
CASSLIGGLDTQYF
>TRBV6-1|TRBJ2-5|16|few|-
TGTGCCAGCACCTTACATAGGACAGGCCGGGAGGAGACCCAGTACTTC
CASTLHRTGREETQYF
>TRBV30|TRBJ2-1|13|few|-
TGTGCCTGGGGCCGGCGGTTTGACAATGAGCAGTTCTTC
CAWGRRFDNEQFF
>TRBV6-1|TRBJ2-2|18|few|TRBD2
TGTGCCAGCAGTACACCACGAGGGGGACTAGCGGGAGCTGGGGAGCTGTTTTTT
CASSTPRGGLAGAGELFF